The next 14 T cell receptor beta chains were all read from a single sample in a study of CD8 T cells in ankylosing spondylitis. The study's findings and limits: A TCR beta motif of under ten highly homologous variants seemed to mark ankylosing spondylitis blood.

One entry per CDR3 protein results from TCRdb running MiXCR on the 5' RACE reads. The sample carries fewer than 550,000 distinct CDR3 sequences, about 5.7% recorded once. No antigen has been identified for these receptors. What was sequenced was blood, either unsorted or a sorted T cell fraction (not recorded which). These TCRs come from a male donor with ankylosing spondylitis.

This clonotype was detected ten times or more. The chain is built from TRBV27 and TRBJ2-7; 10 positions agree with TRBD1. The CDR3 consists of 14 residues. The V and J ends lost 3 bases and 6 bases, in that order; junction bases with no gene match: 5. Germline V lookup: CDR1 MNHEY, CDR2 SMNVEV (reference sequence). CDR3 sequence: CASSFRDRGFEQYF. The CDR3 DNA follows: TGTGCCAGCAGTTTTCGGGACAGGGGCTTCGAGCAGTACTTC.

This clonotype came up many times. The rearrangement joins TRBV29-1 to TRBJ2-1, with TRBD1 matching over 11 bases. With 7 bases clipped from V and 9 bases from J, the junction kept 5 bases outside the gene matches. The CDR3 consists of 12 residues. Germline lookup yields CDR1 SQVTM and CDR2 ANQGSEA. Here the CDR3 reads CSAWTGGIEQFF. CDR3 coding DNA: TGCAGCGCATGGACAGGGGGCATTGAGCAGTTCTTC.

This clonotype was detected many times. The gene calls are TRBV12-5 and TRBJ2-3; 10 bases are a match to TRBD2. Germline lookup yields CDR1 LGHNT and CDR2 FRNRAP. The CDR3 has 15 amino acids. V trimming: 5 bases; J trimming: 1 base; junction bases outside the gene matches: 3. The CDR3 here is CASGPGLAGTDTQYF. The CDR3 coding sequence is TGTGCTAGTGGTCCCGGACTAGCGGGCACAGATACGCAGTATTTT. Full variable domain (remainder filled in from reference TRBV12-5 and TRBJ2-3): DARVTQTPRHKVTEMGQEVTMRCQPILGHNTVFWYRQTMMQGLELLAYFRNRAPLDDSGMPKDRFSAEMPDATLATLKIQPSEPRDSAVYFCASGPGLAGTDTQYFGPGTRLTVL.

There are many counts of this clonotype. CDR3 bases: TGTGCCAGCAGCTTAACCCTAGTTACAGATACGCAGTATTTT. It codes for CASSLTLVTDTQYF. The chain is built from TRBV7-2 and TRBJ2-3, with D hard to call. The germline V and J ends were trimmed by 2 bases and 3 bases, with 9 bases remaining between them. The CDR3 runs 14 residues. Germline CDR1 and CDR2: SGHTA and FQGNSA.

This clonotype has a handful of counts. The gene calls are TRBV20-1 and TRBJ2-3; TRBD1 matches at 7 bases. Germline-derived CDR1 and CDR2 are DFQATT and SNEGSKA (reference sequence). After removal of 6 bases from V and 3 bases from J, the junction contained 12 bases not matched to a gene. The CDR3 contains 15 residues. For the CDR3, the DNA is TGCAGTGCGCCGAAGGTGACAGGGTGGACAGATACGCAGTATTTT. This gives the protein CSAPKVTGWTDTQYF.

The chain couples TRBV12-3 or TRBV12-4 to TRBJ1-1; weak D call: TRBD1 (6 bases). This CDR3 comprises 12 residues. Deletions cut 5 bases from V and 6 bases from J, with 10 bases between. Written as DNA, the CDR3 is TGTGCCAGCAGTCACAGGGACCCTGAAGCTTTCTTT. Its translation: CASSHRDPEAFF.

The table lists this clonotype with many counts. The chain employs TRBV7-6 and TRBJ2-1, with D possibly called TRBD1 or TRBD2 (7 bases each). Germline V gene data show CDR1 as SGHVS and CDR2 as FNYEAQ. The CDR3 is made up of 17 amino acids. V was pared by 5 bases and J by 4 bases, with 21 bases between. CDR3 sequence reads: CASSPLTGQGGYNEQFF. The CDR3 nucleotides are TGTGCCAGCAGCCCGCTTACGGGGCAGGGGGGGTACAATGAGCAGTTCTTC.

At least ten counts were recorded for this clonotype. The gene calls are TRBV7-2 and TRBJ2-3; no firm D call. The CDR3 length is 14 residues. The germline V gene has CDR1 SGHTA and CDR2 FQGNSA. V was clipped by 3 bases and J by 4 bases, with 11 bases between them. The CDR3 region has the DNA TGTGCCAGCAGCTTGGCCAGTAGACCAGATACGCAGTATTTT. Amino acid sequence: CASSLASRPDTQYF.

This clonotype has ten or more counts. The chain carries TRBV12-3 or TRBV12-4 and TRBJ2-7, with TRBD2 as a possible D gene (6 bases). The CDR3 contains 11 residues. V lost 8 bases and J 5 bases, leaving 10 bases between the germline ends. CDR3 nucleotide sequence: TGTGCCAGCGGCGGGGAAAACGAGCAGTACTTC. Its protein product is CASGGENEQYF.

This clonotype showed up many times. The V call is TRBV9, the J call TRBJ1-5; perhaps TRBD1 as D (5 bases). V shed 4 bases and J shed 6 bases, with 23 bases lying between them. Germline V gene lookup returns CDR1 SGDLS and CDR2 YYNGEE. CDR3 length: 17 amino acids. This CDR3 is CASSPRLGLIVCQPQHF. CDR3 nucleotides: TGTGCCAGCAGCCCCCGTTTGGGGCTCATTGTGTGTCAGCCCCAGCATTTT.

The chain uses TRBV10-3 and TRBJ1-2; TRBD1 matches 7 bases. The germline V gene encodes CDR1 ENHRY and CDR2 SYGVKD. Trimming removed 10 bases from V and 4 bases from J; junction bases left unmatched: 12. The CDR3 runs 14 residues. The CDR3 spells CATTRQGISYGYTF. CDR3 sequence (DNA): TGTGCCACCACTCGACAGGGAATCTCCTATGGCTACACCTTC.

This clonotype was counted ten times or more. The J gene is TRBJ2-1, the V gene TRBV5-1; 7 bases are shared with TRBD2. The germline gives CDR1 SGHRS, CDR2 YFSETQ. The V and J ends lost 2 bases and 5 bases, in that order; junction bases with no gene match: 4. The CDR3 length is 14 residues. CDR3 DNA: TGCGCCAGCAGCTTCCCGCTAGCGGACAATGAGCAGTTCTTC. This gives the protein CASSFPLADNEQFF.

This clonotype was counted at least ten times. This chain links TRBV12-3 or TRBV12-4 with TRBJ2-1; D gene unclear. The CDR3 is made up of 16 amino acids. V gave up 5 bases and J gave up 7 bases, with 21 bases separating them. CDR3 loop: CASSPPGFFSANEQFF. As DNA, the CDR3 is TGTGCCAGCAGTCCGCCCGGGTTCTTCTCCGCTAATGAGCAGTTCTTC.

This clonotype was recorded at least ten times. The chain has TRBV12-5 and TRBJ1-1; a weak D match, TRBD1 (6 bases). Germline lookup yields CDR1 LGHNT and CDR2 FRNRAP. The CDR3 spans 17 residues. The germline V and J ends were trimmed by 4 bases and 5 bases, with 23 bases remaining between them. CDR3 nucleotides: TGTGCTAGTGGTTCCCCGCCACGGGACGGAACAGGGACTGAAGCTTTCTTT. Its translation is CASGSPPRDGTGTEAFF.